There are a few counts of the clone carrying this T cell receptor (beta chain). The target antigen is unknown. This record belongs to a study of T-cell reconstitution after alpha-beta-depleted transplantation in children. Findings and limits, study-wide: Surviving recipient T cells and intrathymic progenitors accounted for some patients' high TCRbeta diversity at day 60. Reported findings indicate that, about two months after transplant, alpha-beta T cells came from several hundred expanded clones, which were derived from non-depleted graft cells. A year post-transplant, T-cell counts and diversity derived mostly from newly produced T cells.

The TCRbeta library incorporated unique molecular identifiers. TCRdb ran MiXCR on the PCR reads and lists one entry per CDR3 protein. The sample contains about 590,000 distinct CDR3 sequences, 13% of which appear only once. This clonotype originated in a male patient between 10 and 17 years old who had a stem cell transplant for acute myeloid leukemia, so the T cells may come from the graft donor. This material consisted of PBMCs, mostly from graft donor cells, taken 360 days after TCRalphabeta/CD19-depleted stem cell transplant.

CDR3 bases: TGTGCCAGCAGTTTACGTAGGTCTAACTCCTACGAGCAGTACTTC. It is translated as CASSLRRSNSYEQYF. The rearrangement uses TRBV12-3 or TRBV12-4 and TRBJ2-7; D gene unclear. V was cut by 2 bases and J by 0 bases, with 11 bases left in between. This CDR3 has 15 amino acids.